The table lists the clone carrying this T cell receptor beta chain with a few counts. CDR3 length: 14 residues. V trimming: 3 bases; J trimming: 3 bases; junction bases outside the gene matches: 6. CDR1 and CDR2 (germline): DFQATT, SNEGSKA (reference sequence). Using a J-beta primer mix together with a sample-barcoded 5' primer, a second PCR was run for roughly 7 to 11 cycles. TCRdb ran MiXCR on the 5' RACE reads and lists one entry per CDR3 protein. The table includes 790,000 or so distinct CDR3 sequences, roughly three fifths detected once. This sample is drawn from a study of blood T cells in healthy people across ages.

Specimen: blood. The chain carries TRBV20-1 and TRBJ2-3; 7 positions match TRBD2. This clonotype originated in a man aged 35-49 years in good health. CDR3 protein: CSASAAGQTDTQYF. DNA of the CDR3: TGCAGTGCTAGTGCAGCGGGGCAGACAGATACGCAGTATTTT.